These 8 T cell receptor beta chains share one sample of origin, sequenced in a study of shared clonotypes between healthy human individuals. Naive CD8 isolation took CD45RO-negative cells positively selected for CCR7 and excluded terminally differentiated effector memory CD45RA+ cells. Profiling relied on immunoSEQ multiplex PCR, and the TCRdb table lists in-frame clones only, not all of them. This table has around 2.1 million clones, 90% to 95% appearing once. The sequenced sample was naive CD8+ T cells from PBMCs. These receptor sequences come from a man younger than 35 in good health. Some clones in this sample may be carry-over from other donors' samples.

The CDR3 nucleotides read TGCAGTGCTAGGCGGCAGCCTGGCTACACCTTC. Its translation: CSARRQPGYTF. The chain uses TRBV20-1 and TRBJ1-2; no clear D. Germline-derived CDR1 and CDR2 are DFQATT and SNEGSKA (reference sequence). This CDR3 is built from 11 residues. Deletions cut 3 bases from V and 7 bases from J, with 9 bases between.

This chain uses TRBV5-4 with TRBJ1-2; the match to TRBD1 covers 8 bases. This CDR3 is 13 amino acids long. The junction had 4 bases not matched to a gene; V was cut back by 1 base and J by 8 bases. Germline CDR1 is SGHNT and CDR2 is YYREEE (reference sequence). For the CDR3, the DNA is TGTGCCAGCAGCTTGACAGGGGGTGGCGGCTACACCTTC. Protein: CASSLTGGGGYTF.

The chain employs TRBV28 and TRBJ2-2; 12 bases align to TRBD2. Losses at the gene ends were 3 bases for V and 6 bases for J; bases not matched to a gene: 5. The CDR3 spans 16 residues. Germline lookup yields CDR1 MDHEN and CDR2 SYDVKM. The CDR3 DNA reads TGTGCCAGCAGTTTGACTAGCGGGAGTAAGCCCGGGGAGCTGTTTTTT. Translating it yields CASSLTSGSKPGELFF.

The genes are TRBV9 and TRBJ2-5; D ambiguous. V was clipped by 2 bases and J by 11 bases, with 22 bases between them. CDR3 length: 15 residues. Germline CDR1 is SGDLS and CDR2 is YYNGEE. In nucleotides, the CDR3 is TGTGCCAGCAGCGTTGTGCCAACCAACCCCGGATCACAGTACTTC. As protein: CASSVVPTNPGSQYF.

The chain links TRBV2 to TRBJ2-7; 8 bases agree with TRBD2. Germline V gene sequence: CDR1 SNHLY, CDR2 FYNNEI. V lost 4 bases to trimming and J lost 2 bases; unmatched junction nucleotides: 7. This CDR3 contains 15 residues. The CDR3 is CASSGSLAGAYEQYF. The CDR3 DNA reads TGTGCCAGCAGTGGAAGCCTAGCGGGCGCCTACGAGCAGTACTTC.

The gene calls are TRBV28 and TRBJ1-2; TRBD1 matches 9 bases. The CDR3 extends over 14 amino acids. J lost 11 bases, V lost 8 bases, and 15 bases had no gene match. Germline CDR1 and CDR2: MDHEN and SYDVKM. The CDR3 bases are TGTGCCAGCGCCGGGACAGGGTTTGTTCCACTATACACCTTC. Protein sequence: CASAGTGFVPLYTF.

V gene TRBV27 combines with J gene TRBJ2-1; maybe TRBD2 (6 bases). There are 15 residues in the CDR3. In germline, CDR1 is MNHEY, CDR2 SMNVEV (reference sequence). Trimming took off 4 bases at V and 3 bases at J, with 13 bases between the two ends. The CDR3: CASSSTGTHYNEQFF. As DNA, the CDR3 is TGTGCCAGCAGTTCCACCGGGACTCACTACAATGAGCAGTTCTTC.

The V gene is TRBV18, the J gene TRBJ1-4; 9 positions agree with TRBD1. CDR3 size: 16 residues. Germline V lookup: CDR1 KGHSH, CDR2 LQKENI. Losses at the gene ends were 3 bases for V and 8 bases for J; bases not matched to a gene: 10. This CDR3 is CASSPQAGTGSEKLFF. The CDR3 DNA reads as TGTGCCAGCTCACCCCAAGCCGGGACAGGGAGCGAAAAACTGTTTTTT.